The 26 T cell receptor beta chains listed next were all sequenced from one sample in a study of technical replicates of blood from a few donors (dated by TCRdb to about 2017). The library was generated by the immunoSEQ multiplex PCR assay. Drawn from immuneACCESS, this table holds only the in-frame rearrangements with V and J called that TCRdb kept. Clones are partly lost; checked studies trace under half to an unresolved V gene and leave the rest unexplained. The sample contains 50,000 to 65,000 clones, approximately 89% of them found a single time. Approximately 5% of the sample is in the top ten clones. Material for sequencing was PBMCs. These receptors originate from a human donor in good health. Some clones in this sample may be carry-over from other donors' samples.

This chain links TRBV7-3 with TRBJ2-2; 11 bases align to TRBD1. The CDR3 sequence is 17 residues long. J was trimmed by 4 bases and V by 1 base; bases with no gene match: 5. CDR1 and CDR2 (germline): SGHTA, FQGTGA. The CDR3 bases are TGTGCCAGCAGCTTAAAGGGACAGGGGGTGCTCACCGGGGAGCTGTTTTTT. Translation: CASSLKGQGVLTGELFF.

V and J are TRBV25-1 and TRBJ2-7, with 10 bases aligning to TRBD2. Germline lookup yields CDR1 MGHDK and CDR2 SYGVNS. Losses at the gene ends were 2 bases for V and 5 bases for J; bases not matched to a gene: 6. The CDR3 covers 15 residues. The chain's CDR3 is CASSESLAGAHEQYF. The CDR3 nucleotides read TGTGCCAGCAGTGAAAGCCTAGCGGGGGCCCACGAGCAGTACTTC.

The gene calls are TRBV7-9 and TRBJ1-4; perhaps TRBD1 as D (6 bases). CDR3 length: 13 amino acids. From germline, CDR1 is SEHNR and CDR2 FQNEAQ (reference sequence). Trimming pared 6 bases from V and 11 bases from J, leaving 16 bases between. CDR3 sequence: CASSTVGALKLFF. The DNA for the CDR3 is TGTGCCAGCAGTACCGTGGGGGCCTTGAAACTGTTTTTT.

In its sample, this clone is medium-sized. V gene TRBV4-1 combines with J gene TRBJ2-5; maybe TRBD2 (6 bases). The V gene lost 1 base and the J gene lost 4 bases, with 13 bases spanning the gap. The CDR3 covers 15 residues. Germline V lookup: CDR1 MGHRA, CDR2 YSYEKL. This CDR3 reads CASSQVTSSSETQYF. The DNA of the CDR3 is TGCGCCAGCAGCCAAGTTACTAGCAGCTCAGAGACCCAGTACTTC.

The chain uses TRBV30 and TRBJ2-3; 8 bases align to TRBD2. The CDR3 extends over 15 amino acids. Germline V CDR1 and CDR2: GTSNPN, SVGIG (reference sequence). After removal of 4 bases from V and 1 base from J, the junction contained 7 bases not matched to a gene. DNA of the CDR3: TGTGCCTGGAACCGAGCGGGAGCCGGCACAGATACGCAGTATTTT. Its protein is CAWNRAGAGTDTQYF.

CDR3: CASSAPGQASNYGYTF. For the CDR3, the DNA is TGTGCCAGCAGCGCTCCGGGACAGGCCTCTAACTATGGCTACACCTTC. The V and J genes are TRBV5-6 and TRBJ1-2; 8 bases are a match to TRBD1. The CDR3 is made up of 16 amino acids. V lost 4 bases to trimming and J lost 0 bases; unmatched junction nucleotides: 8. Germline V gene data show CDR1 as SGHDT and CDR2 as YYEEEE.

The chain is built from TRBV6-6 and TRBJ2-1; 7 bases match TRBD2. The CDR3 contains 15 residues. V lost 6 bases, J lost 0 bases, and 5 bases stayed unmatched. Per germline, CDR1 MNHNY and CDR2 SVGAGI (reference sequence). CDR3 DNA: TGTGCCAGCAGCCTTGCGGGGGTCTCCTACAATGAGCAGTTCTTC. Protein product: CASSLAGVSYNEQFF.

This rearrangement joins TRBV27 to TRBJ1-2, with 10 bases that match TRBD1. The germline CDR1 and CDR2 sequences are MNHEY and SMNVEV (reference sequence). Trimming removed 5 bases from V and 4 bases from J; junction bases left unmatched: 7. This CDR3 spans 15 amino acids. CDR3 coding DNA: TGTGCCAGCAGTCTTTCCGGGACAGGGGTCTATGGCTACACCTTC. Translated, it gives CASSLSGTGVYGYTF.

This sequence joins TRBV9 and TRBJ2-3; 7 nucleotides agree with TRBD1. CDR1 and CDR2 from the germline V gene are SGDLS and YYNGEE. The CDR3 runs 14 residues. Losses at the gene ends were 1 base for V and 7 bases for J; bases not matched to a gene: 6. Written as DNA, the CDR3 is TGTGCCAGCAGCGTAAGACAGGGACGATATACGCAGTATTTT. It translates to CASSVRQGRYTQYF.

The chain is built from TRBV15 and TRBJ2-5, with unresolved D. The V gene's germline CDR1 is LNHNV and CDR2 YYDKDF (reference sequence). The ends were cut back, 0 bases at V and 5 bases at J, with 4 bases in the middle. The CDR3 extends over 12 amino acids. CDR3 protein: CATSREYETQYF. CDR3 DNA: TGTGCCACCAGCAGAGAGTATGAGACCCAGTACTTC.

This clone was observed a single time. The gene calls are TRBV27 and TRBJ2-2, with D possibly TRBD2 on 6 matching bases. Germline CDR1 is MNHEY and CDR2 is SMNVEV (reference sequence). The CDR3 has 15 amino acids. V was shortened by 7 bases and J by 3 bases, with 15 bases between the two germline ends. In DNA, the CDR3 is TGTGCCAGCAAGGACCGGGAGTTAGACACCGGGGAGCTGTTTTTT. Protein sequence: CASKDRELDTGELFF.

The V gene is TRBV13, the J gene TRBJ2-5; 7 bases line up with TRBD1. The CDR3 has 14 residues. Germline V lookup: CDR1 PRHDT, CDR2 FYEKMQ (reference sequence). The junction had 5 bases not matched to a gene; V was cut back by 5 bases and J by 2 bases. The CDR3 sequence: CASSRGQNQETQYF. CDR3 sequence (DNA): TGTGCCAGCAGCAGGGGACAGAATCAAGAGACCCAGTACTTC.

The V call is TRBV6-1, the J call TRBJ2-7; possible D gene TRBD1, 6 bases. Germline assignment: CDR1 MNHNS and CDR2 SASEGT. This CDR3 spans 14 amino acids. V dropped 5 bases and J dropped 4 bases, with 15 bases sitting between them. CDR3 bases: TGTGCCAGCAGTATCCAGGACAGCACTTACGAGCAGTACTTC. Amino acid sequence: CASSIQDSTYEQYF.

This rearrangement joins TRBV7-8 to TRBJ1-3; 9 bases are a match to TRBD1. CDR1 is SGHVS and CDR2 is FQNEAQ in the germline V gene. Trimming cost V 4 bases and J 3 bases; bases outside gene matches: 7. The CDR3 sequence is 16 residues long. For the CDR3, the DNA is TGTGCCAGCAGCTCGAAACAGGGGGCGTTTGGAAACACCATATATTTT. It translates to CASSSKQGAFGNTIYF. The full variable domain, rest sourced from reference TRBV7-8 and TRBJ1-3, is GAGVSQSPRYKVAKRGQDVALRCDPISGHVSLFWYQQALGQGPEFLTYFQNEAQLDKSGLPSDRFFAERPEGSVSTLKIQRTQQEDSAVYLCASSSKQGAFGNTIYFGEGSWLTVV.

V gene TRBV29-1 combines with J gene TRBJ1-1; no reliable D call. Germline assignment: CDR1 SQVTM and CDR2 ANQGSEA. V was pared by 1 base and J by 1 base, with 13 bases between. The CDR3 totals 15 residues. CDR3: CSVEGVGGPNTEAFF. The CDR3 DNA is TGCAGCGTTGAAGGGGTGGGAGGACCGAACACTGAAGCTTTCTTT. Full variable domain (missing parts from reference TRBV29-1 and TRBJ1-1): SAVISQKPSRDICQRGTSLTIQCQVDSQVTMMFWYRQQPGQSLTLIATANQGSEATYESGFVIDKFPISRPNLTFSTLTVSNMSPEDSSIYLCSVEGVGGPNTEAFFGQGTRLTVV.

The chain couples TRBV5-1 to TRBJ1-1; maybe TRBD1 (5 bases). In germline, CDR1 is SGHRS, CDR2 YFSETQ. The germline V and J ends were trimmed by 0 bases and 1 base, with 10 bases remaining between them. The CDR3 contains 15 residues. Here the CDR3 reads CASSLAAGSNTEAFF. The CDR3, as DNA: TGCGCCAGCAGCTTGGCCGCAGGGTCGAACACTGAAGCTTTCTTT.

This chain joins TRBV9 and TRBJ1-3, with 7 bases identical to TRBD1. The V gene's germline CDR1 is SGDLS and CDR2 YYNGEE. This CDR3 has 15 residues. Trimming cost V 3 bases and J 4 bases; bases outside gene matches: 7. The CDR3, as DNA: TGTGCCAGCAGCGCGAGAGGGACAGTCGGAAACACCATATATTTT. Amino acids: CASSARGTVGNTIYF.

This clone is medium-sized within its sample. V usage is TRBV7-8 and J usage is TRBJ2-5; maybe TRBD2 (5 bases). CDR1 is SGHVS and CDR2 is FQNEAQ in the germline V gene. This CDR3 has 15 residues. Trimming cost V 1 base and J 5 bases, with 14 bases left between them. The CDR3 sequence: CASSLDLASTETQYF. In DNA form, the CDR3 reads TGTGCCAGCAGCTTAGACCTAGCTAGTACGGAGACCCAGTACTTC.

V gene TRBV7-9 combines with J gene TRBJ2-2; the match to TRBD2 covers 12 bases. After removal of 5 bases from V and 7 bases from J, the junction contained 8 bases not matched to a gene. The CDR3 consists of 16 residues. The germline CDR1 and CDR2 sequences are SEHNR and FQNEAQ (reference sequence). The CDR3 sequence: CASSPLAGGPGGELFF. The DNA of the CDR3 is TGTGCCAGCAGCCCTCTAGCGGGAGGGCCAGGCGGGGAGCTGTTTTTT. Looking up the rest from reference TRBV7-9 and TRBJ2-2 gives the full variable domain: DTGVSQNPRHKITKRGQNVTFRCDPISEHNRLYWYRQTLGQGPEFLTYFQNEAQLEKSRLLSDRFSAERPKGSFSTLEIQRTEQGDSAMYLCASSPLAGGPGGELFFGEGSRLTVL.

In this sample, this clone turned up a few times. As DNA, the CDR3 is TGTGCCAGCAGTGAGCAGATTACCTACGAGCAGTACTTC. Translating it yields CASSEQITYEQYF. The rearrangement joins TRBV2 to TRBJ2-7; D is ambiguous. Trimming cost V 3 bases and J 2 bases, with 8 bases left between them. Germline V gene lookup returns CDR1 SNHLY and CDR2 FYNNEI. The CDR3 extends over 13 amino acids.

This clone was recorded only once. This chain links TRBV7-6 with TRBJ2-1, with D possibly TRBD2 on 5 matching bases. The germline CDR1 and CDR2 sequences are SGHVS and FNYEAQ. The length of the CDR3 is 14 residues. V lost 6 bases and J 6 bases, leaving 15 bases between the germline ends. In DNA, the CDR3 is TGTGCCAGCAGTGATCCCCGGCGGGCCAATGAGCAGTTCTTC. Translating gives CASSDPRRANEQFF.

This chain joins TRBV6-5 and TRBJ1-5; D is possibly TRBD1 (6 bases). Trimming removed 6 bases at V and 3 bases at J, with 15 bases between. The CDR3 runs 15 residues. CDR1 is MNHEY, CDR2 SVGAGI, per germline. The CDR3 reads CASSPRGELNQPQHF. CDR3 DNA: TGTGCCAGCAGCCCCAGGGGAGAACTCAATCAGCCCCAGCATTTT.

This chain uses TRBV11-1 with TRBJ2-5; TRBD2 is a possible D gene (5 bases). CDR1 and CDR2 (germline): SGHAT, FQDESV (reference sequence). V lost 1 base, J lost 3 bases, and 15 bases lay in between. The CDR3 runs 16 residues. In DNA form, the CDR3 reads TGTGCCAGCAGCTTAGGTAGCGCCTCCCGGGAAGAGACCCAGTACTTC. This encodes CASSLGSASREETQYF.

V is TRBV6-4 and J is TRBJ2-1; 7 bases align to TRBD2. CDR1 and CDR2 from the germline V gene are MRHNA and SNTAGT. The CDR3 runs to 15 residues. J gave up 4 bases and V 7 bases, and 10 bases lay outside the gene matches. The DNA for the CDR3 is TGTGCCAGCATTCGTGGGCTAGCGGATTACAATGAGCAGTTCTTC. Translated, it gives CASIRGLADYNEQFF.

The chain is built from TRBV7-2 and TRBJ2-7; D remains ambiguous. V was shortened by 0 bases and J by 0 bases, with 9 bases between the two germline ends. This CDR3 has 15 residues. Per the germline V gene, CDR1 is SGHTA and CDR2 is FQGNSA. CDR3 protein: CASSLATASSYEQYF. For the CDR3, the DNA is TGTGCCAGCAGCTTAGCGACGGCTAGCTCCTACGAGCAGTACTTC.

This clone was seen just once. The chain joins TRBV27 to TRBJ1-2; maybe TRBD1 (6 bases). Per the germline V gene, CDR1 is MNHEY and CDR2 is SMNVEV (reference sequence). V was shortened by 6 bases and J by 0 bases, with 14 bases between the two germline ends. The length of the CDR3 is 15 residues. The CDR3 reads CASRKGQTANYGYTF. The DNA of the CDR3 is TGTGCCAGCAGAAAAGGACAGACGGCTAACTATGGCTACACCTTC.